The 3 T cell receptor beta chains below all came from one sample that was sequenced in a study of technical replicates of blood from a handful of donors (TCRdb year 2017). Libraries were prepared through the immunoSEQ multiplex PCR assay. Not all clones reach the TCRdb copy of this immuneACCESS table, which keeps in-frame sequences only. Checked studies attribute under half of the gap to unresolved V genes and leave the rest unexplained. In this sample the table shows under 95,000 clones, less than 95% of which occur a single time. The ten top clones hold 0.25% of the sample. The sequenced sample was T cells isolated from PBMCs. Receptor source: a human donor in good health.

The genes are TRBV4-2 and TRBJ2-7; weak D call: TRBD2 (6 bases). The CDR3 has 14 amino acids. V lost 5 bases to trimming and J lost 3 bases, with 14 bases between them. Germline loops: CDR1 LGHNA, CDR2 YNFKEQ. In DNA form, the CDR3 reads TGTGCCAGCAGCGACGAGACTAGAAACTACGAGCAGTACTTC. Protein: CASSDETRNYEQYF.

The V gene is TRBV9, the J gene TRBJ1-2; D is uncertain. From germline, CDR1 is SGDLS and CDR2 YYNGEE. CDR3 length equals 16 residues. V dropped 3 bases and J dropped 0 bases, with 15 bases sitting between them. The CDR3 loop is CASSDITQRANYGYTF. Here the CDR3 DNA reads TGTGCCAGCAGCGACATAACCCAGAGGGCTAACTATGGCTACACCTTC.

The CDR3 sequence is CASSQKTARNTEAFF. The CDR3, as DNA: TGTGCCAGTAGTCAGAAGACAGCCAGGAACACTGAAGCTTTCTTT. V and J are TRBV19 and TRBJ1-1; TRBD1 might be the D (5 bases). This CDR3 has 15 residues. V lost 5 bases and J lost 1, with 14 bases in between. Germline values: CDR1 LNHDA, CDR2 SQIVND (reference sequence).